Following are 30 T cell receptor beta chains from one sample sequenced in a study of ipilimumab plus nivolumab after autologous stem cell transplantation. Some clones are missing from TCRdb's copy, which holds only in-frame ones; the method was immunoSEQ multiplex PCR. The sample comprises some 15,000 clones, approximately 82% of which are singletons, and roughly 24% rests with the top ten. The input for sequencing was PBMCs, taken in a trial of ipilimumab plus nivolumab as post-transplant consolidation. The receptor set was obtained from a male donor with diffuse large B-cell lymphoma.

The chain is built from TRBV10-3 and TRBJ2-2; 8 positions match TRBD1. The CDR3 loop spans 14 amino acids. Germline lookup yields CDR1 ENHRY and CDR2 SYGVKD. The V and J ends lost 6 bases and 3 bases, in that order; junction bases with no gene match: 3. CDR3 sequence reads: CAISRGLDTGELFF. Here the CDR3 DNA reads TGTGCCATCAGCAGGGGGCTGGACACCGGGGAGCTGTTTTTT.

The CDR3 sequence is CASSVANREGADGYTF. The CDR3 DNA follows: TGTGCCAGCAGCGTAGCGAACAGGGAGGGGGCGGATGGCTACACCTTC. The chain couples TRBV9 to TRBJ1-2; TRBD1 matches 7 bases. This CDR3 is built from 16 residues. J lost 6 bases, V lost 0 bases, and 11 bases had no gene match. Germline CDR1 is SGDLS and CDR2 is YYNGEE.

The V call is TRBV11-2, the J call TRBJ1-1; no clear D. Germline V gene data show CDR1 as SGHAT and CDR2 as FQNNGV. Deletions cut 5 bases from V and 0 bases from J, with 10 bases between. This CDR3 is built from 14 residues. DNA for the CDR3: TGTGCCAGCAGCCCCGGAGAAATGAACACTGAAGCTTTCTTT. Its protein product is CASSPGEMNTEAFF. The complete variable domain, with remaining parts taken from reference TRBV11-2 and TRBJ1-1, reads EAGVAQSPRYKIIEKRQSVAFWCNPISGHATLYWYQQILGQGPKLLIQFQNNGVVDDSQLPKDRFSAERLKGVDSTLKIQPAKLEDSAVYLCASSPGEMNTEAFFGQGTRLTVV.

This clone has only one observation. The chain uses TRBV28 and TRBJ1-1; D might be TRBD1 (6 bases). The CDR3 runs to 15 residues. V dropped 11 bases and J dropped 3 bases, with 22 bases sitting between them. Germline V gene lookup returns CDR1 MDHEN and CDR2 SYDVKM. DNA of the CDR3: TGTGCCGTAGGGGGGAGGGCCCGTGTAGACACTGAAGCTTTCTTT. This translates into CAVGGRARVDTEAFF.

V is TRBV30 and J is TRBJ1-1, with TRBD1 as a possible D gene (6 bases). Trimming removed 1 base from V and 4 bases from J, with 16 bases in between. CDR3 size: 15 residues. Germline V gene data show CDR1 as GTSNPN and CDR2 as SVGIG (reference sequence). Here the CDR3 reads CAWSGTDQEVTEAFF. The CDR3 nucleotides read TGTGCCTGGAGTGGGACAGATCAAGAGGTCACTGAAGCTTTCTTT.

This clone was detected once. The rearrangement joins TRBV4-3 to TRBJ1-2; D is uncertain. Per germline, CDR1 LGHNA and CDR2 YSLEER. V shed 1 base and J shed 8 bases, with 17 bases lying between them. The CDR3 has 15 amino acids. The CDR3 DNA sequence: TGCGCCAGCAGCCAAGGCCCGGGAGACGGGAAGGGCTACACCTTC. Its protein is CASSQGPGDGKGYTF.

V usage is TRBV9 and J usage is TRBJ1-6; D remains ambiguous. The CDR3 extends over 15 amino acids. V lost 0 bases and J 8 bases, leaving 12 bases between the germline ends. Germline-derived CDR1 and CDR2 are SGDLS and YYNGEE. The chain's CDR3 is CASSVGRETDSPLHF. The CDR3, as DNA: TGTGCCAGCAGCGTAGGGCGGGAGACGGATTCACCCCTCCACTTT.

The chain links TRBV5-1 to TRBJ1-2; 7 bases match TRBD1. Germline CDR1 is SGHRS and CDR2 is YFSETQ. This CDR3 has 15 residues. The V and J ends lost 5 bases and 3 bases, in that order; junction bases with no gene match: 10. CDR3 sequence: CASRLSGGNDYGYTF. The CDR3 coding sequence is TGCGCCAGCAGGCTGTCAGGGGGGAATGACTATGGCTACACCTTC.

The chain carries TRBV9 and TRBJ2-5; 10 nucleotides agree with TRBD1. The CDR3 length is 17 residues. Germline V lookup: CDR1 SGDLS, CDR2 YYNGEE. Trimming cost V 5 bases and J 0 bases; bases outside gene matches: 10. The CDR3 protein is CASSLGQGRVNQETQYF. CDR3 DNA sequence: TGTGCCAGCAGTTTGGGACAGGGGAGGGTCAACCAAGAGACCCAGTACTTC.

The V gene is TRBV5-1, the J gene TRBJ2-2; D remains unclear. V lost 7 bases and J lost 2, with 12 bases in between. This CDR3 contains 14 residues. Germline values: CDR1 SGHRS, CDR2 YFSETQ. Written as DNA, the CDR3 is TGCGCCAGCCGCAGGCTTCTAAACACCGGGGAGCTGTTTTTT. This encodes CASRRLLNTGELFF.

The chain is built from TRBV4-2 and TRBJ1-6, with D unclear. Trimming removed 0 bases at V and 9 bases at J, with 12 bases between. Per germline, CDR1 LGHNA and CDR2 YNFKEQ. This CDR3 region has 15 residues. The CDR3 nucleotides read TGTGCCAGCAGCCAAGATCGCGAGTCTATTTCACCCCTCCACTTT. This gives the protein CASSQDRESISPLHF.

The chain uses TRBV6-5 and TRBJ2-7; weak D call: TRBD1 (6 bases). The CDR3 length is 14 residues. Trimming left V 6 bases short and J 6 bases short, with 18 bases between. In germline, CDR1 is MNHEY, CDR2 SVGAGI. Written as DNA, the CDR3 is TGTGCCAGCAGCCAAGGGGGACGAGTGGGCGAGCAGTACTTC. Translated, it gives CASSQGGRVGEQYF.

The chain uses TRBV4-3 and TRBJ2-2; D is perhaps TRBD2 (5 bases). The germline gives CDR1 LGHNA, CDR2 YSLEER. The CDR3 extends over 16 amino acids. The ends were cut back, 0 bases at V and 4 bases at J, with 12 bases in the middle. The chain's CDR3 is CASSQDLGAGTGELFF. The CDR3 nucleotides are TGCGCCAGCAGCCAAGATCTGGGTGCGGGCACCGGGGAGCTGTTTTTT.

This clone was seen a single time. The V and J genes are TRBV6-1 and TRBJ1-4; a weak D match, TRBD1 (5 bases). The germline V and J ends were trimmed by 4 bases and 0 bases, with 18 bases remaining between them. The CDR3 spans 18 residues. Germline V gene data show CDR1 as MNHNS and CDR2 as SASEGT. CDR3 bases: TGTGCCAGCAGTGGAGAGGTCCGGACACCTACAACTAATGAAAAACTGTTTTTT. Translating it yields CASSGEVRTPTTNEKLFF.

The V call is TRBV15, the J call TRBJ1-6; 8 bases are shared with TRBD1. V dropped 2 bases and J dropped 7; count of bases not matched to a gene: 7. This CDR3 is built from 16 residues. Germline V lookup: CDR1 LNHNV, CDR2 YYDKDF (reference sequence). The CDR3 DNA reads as TGTGCCACCAGCAGACCGGACAGGGCGGGGAATTCACCCCTCCACTTT. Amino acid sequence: CATSRPDRAGNSPLHF.

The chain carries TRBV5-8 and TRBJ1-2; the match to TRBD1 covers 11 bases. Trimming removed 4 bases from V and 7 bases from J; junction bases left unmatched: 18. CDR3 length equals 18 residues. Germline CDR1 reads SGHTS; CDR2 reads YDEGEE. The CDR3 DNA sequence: TGTGCCAGCAGCCGCACCGGGGGGACAGGGGGTAATTTTGGTGGCTACACCTTC. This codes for CASSRTGGTGGNFGGYTF. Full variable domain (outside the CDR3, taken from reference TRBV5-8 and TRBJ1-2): EAGVTQSPTHLIKTRGQQATLRCSPISGHTSVYWYQQALGLGLQFLLWYDEGEERNRGNFPPRFSGRQFPNYSSELNVNALELEDSALYLCASSRTGGTGGNFGGYTFGSGTRLTVV.

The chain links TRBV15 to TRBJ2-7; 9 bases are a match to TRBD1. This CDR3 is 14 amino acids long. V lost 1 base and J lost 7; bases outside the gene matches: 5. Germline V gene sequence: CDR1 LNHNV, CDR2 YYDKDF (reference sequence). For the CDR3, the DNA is TGTGCCACCAGCAGAGCACAGGGGGCGGGGGAGCAGTACTTC. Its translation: CATSRAQGAGEQYF.

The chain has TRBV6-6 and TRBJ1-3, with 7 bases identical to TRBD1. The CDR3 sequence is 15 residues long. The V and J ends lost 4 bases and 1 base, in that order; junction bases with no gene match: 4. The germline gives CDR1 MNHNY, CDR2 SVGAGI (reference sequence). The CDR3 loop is CASSFDRASGNTIYF. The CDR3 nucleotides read TGTGCCAGCAGTTTTGACAGGGCTTCTGGAAACACCATATATTTT.

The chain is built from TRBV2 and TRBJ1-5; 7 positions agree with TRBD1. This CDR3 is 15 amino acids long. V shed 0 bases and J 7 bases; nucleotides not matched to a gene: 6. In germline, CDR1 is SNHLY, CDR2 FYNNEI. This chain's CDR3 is CASSEAMPGGQPQHF. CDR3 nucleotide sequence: TGTGCCAGCAGTGAAGCAATGCCAGGGGGACAGCCCCAGCATTTT.

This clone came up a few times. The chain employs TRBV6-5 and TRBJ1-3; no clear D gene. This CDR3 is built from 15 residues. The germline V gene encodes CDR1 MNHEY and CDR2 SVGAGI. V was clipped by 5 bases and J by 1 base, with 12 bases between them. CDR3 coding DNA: TGTGCCAGCAGTGTGGCCAGAAGTTCTGGAAACACCATATATTTT. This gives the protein CASSVARSSGNTIYF.

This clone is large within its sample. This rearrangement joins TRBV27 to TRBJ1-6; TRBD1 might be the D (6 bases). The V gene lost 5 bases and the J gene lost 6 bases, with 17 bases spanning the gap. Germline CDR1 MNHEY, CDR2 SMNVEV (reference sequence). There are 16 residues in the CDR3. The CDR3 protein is CASSPDYRALNSPLHF. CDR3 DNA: TGTGCCAGCAGTCCCGACTACAGGGCCCTTAATTCACCCCTCCACTTT.

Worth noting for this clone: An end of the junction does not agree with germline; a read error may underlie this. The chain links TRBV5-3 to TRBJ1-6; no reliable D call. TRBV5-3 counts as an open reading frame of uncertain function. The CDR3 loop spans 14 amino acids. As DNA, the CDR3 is TGTGCCAGCAGCTTAGGACTAACTAATTCACCCCTCCACTTT. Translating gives CASSLGLTNSPLHF.

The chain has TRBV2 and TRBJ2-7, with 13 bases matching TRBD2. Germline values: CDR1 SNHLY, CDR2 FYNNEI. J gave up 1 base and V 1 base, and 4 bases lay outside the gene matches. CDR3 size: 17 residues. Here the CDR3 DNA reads TGTGCCAGCAGTGAAGAGGGACTAGCGGGGAGTTCCTACGAGCAGTACTTC. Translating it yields CASSEEGLAGSSYEQYF.

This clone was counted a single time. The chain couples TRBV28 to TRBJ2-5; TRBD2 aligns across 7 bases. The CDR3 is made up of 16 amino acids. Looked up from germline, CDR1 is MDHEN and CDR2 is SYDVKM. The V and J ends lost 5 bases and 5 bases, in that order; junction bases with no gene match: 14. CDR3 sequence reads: CASSGLLGTSVETQYF. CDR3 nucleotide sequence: TGTGCCAGCAGTGGATTGTTGGGAACTAGCGTGGAGACCCAGTACTTC.

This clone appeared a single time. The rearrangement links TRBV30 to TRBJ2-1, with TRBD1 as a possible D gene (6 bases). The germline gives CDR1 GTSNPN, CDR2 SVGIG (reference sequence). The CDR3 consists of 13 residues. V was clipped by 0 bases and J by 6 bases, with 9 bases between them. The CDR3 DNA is TGTGCCTGGAGTGTCGGGACAACCAATGAGCAGTTCTTC. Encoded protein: CAWSVGTTNEQFF.

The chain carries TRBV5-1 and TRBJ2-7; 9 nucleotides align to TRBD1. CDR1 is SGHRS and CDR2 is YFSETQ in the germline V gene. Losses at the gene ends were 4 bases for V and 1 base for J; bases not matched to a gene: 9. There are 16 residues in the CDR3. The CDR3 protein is CASSGSVGTGSYEQYF. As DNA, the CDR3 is TGCGCCAGCAGCGGATCGGTGGGGACAGGGTCCTACGAGCAGTACTTC.

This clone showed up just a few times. CDR3 loop: CASSVLAGGTDTQYF. In nucleotides, the CDR3 is TGTGCCAGCAGCGTGCTAGCGGGGGGCACAGATACGCAGTATTTT. The chain has TRBV6-5 and TRBJ2-3; TRBD2 matches at 10 bases. Germline values: CDR1 MNHEY, CDR2 SVGAGI. This CDR3 region has 15 residues. Trimming at V came to 6 bases and at J to 1 base, leaving 4 bases not matched to a gene.

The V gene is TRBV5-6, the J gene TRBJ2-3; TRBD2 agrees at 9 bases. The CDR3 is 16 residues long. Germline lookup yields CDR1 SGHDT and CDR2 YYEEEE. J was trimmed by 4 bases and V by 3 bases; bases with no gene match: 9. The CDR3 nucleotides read TGTGCCAGCAGCTACCGAAGCGGGGGGATTGCAGATACGCAGTATTTT. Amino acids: CASSYRSGGIADTQYF. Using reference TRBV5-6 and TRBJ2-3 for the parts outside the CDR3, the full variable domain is DAGVTQSPTHLIKTRGQQVTLRCSPKSGHDTVSWYQQALGQGPQFIFQYYEEEERQRGNFPDRFSGHQFPNYSSELNVNALLLGDSALYLCASSYRSGGIADTQYFGPGTRLTVL.

CDR3 DNA sequence: TGCGCCAGCAGCTTGGAACCAAACGTTAACTATGGCTACACCTTC. It is translated as CASSLEPNVNYGYTF. The genes are TRBV5-1 and TRBJ1-2; D gene unclear. CDR3 length equals 15 residues. V was trimmed by 0 bases and J by 1 base, leaving 10 bases between them. Germline V gene lookup returns CDR1 SGHRS and CDR2 YFSETQ.

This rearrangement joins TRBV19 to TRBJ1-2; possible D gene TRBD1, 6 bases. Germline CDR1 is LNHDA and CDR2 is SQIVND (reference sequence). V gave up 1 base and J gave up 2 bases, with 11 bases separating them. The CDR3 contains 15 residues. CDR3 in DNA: TGTGCCAGTAGTATAGCGACAGGACCCAACTATGGCTACACCTTC. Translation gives CASSIATGPNYGYTF.